A single sample is the source of the 8 T cell receptor beta chains below, sequenced in a study of T cells expressing NK-cell markers. TCRdb reprocessed the 5' RACE reads; each CDR3 protein has one entry and no DNA is given. This sample's table reports about 540,000 distinct CDR3 sequences. Material for sequencing was blood T cells: a sorted CD56 or NKG2C T cell subset, CD4+ or CD8+ T cells, or bulk PBMC T cells (not recorded which). The receptors shown here come from a man younger than 35 in good health.

The V and J genes are TRBV4-1 and TRBJ1-2; TCRdb's assignment of TRBD1 cannot be checked, as there is no DNA. Per the germline V gene, CDR1 is MGHRA and CDR2 is YSYEKL. The CDR3 runs to 14 residues. The CDR3 here is CASSQDGQGSGYTF.

This rearrangement joins TRBV20-1 to TRBJ2-1; TCRdb names TRBD2, which stays unverified in the absence of DNA. The CDR3 runs to 19 residues. Germline CDR1 reads DFQATT; CDR2 reads SNEGSKA (reference sequence). The CDR3 is CSAPPGLAGDAFSYNEQFF.

The chain has TRBV7-8 and TRBJ2-3; absent DNA, TCRdb's TRBD1 call cannot be checked. The CDR3 has 14 residues. Germline V gives CDR1 SGHVS, CDR2 FQNEAQ. The CDR3 protein is CASSRDRLPDTQYF. Complete variable domain (other parts from reference TRBV7-8 and TRBJ2-3): GAGVSQSPRYKVAKRGQDVALRCDPISGHVSLFWYQQALGQGPEFLTYFQNEAQLDKSGLPSDRFFAERPEGSVSTLKIQRTQQEDSAVYLCASSRDRLPDTQYFGPGTRLTVL.

The genes are TRBV21-1 and TRBJ2-7; TCRdb proposes TRBD2, but this gene call is untestable without DNA. TRBV21-1 is assigned pseudogene status. The CDR3 runs 18 residues. CDR3 sequence reads: CASSKGGCWRADLSEQYF.

The rearrangement joins TRBV7-8 to TRBJ2-3. The CDR3 sequence is 13 residues long. The V gene's germline CDR1 is SGHVS and CDR2 FQNEAQ. The CDR3 spells CASSKGRSDTQYF.

The chain is built from TRBV10-3 and TRBJ2-5; TCRdb's D call of TRBD2 is untestable without DNA. The CDR3 covers 15 residues. Germline values: CDR1 ENHRY, CDR2 SYGVKD. The CDR3 spells CAIRKDLAGEETQYF.

This chain links TRBV6-1 with TRBJ2-3; TCRdb gives TRBD2 as the D gene, but with no DNA this cannot be confirmed. This CDR3 spans 17 amino acids. Germline CDR1 MNHNS, CDR2 SASEGT. CDR3 protein: CASSSFLAGGSTDTQYF.

V and J are TRBV15 and TRBJ1-2. Per germline, CDR1 LNHNV and CDR2 YYDKDF (reference sequence). This CDR3 has 15 amino acids. CDR3 amino acids: CATSRGAGRDYGYTF.